This TCR beta chain was captured in a study of T cell repertoires in cytomegalovirus infection. Across the whole study: In the study, CMV epitopes included recently identified HLA-C-restricted and well-studied HLA-B-restricted ones. Matching HLA type, along with CMV infection, was indicated by public TCR beta signatures. General study results and limits: Individuals carrying CMV plus the relevant HLA were identified by cumulative frequency of public TCR beta families. Clonotypes of TCR beta that were HLA-C-restricted and CMV-specific dominated the ex vivo response.

This clonotype has at least ten counts. The target antigen is unknown. The CDR3 consists of 13 residues. V dropped 7 bases and J dropped 5; count of bases not matched to a gene: 3. TCRdb used MiXCR to reprocess the reads, holding one entry per CDR3 protein. The repertoire holds 370,000 or so distinct CDR3 sequences, with about 35% as singletons. This material consisted of cultured PBMCs, taken from culture after CMV antigen stimulation. This chain connects TRBV12-3 or TRBV12-4 to TRBJ2-1; 9 bases fit TRBD1. The receptor's source is a human donor in good health (CMV status not recorded). Some clones in this sample may be carry-over from other donors' samples. The CDR3 here is CASKRTGDNEQFF. CDR3 nucleotides: TGTGCCAGCAAAAGGACAGGGGACAATGAGCAGTTCTTC.